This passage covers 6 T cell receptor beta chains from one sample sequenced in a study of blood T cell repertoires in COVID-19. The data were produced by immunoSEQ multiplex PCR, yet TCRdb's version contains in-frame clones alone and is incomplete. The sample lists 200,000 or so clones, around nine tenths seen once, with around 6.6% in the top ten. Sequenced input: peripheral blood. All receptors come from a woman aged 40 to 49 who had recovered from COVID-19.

CDR3 sequence reads: CATSTRTSGYNEQFF. CDR3 DNA sequence: TGTGCCACCAGCACCAGGACTAGCGGCTACAATGAGCAGTTCTTC. The V gene is TRBV15, the J gene TRBJ2-1, with 10 bases matching TRBD2. Germline V lookup: CDR1 LNHNV, CDR2 YYDKDF (reference sequence). The CDR3 is made up of 15 amino acids. Trimming removed 4 bases from V and 3 bases from J; junction bases left unmatched: 3.

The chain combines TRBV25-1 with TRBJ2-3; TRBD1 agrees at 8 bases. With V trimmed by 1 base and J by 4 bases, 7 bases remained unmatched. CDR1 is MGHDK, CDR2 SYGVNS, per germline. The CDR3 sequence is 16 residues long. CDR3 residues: CASSESTGVVADTQYF. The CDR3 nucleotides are TGTGCCAGCAGTGAATCGACAGGGGTCGTGGCAGATACGCAGTATTTT.

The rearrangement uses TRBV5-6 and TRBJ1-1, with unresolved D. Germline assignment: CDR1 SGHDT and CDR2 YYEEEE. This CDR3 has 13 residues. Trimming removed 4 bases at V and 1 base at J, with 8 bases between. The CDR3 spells CASSAGRNTEAFF. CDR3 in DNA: TGTGCCAGCAGCGCCGGGAGGAACACTGAAGCTTTCTTT.

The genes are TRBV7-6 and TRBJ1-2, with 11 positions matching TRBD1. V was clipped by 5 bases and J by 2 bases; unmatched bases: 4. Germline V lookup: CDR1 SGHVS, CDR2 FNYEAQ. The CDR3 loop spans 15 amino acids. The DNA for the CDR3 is TGTGCCAGCAGCGCGCGGACAGGGGGCAACTATGGCTACACCTTC. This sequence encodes CASSARTGGNYGYTF.

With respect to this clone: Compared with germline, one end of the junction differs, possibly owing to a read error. CDR3 amino acids: CASSQELGQVIF. The CDR3 bases are TGTGCCAGCAGCCAAGAATTGGGACAGGTGATCTTC. The gene calls are TRBV3-1 (or the pseudogene TRBV3-2) and TRBJ1-2; 8 nucleotides match TRBD1. The CDR3 covers 12 residues. The V gene's germline CDR1 is LGHDT and CDR2 YNNKEL (reference sequence).

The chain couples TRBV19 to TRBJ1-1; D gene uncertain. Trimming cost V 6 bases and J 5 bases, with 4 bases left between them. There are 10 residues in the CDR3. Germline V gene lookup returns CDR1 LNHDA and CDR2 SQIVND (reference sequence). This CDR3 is CASRRTEAFF. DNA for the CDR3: TGTGCCAGTAGGAGGACTGAAGCTTTCTTT.